This is a list of T cell receptor beta chains from one sample in a study of Tregs in tolerant kidney transplant recipients. Using immunoSEQ multiplex PCR, the repertoire was profiled, and TCRdb retains in-frame clones only, with some absent. Among under 95,000 clones, approximately 90% were seen once, and the ten largest hold about 0.3%. Sequencing was performed on Tregs from blood, taken before the transplant. The receptors stem from a human donor who received a combined kidney and bone marrow transplant. The CDR3 runs from the conserved cysteine through the conserved F or W. D genes are given only for firm matches. Not all rows give a size; the values are once, few, many and, for expanded clones, a class.

v_gene: TRBV2
abundance: NA
j_gene: TRBJ1-2
d_gene: NA
CDR3aa: CASKVSGYGYTF
CDR3nt: TGTGCCAGCAAGGTGTCTGGCTATGGCTACACCTTC

v_gene: TRBV4-1
abundance: NA
j_gene: TRBJ1-2
d_gene: TRBD1
CDR3aa: CASSQPQGDNRGYTF
CDR3nt: TGCGCCAGCAGCCAACCGCAGGGGGATAATCGCGGCTACACCTTC

v_gene: TRBV19
abundance: NA
j_gene: TRBJ2-2
d_gene: TRBD2
CDR3aa: CARLSLALAEDTGELFF
CDR3nt: TGTGCCAGACTCAGTTTGGCTCTAGCGGAGGACACCGGGGAGCTGTTTTTT

v_gene: TRBV29-1
abundance: NA
j_gene: TRBJ1-1
d_gene: NA
CDR3aa: CSVEGEGRTEAFF
CDR3nt: TGCAGCGTTGAAGGGGAGGGGCGAACTGAAGCTTTCTTT

v_gene: TRBV18
abundance: NA
j_gene: TRBJ2-1
d_gene: NA
CDR3aa: CASSRIQDNEQFF
CDR3nt: TGTGCCAGCTCACGGATCCAGGACAATGAGCAGTTCTTC

v_gene: TRBV19
abundance: NA
j_gene: TRBJ2-7
d_gene: NA
CDR3aa: CASSTTGGEQYF
CDR3nt: TGTGCCAGTAGTACTACCGGAGGTGAGCAGTACTTC

v_gene: TRBV7-2
abundance: NA
j_gene: TRBJ2-3
d_gene: TRBD2
CDR3aa: CASSWTSIPDTQYF
CDR3nt: TGTGCCAGCAGTTGGACTAGTATCCCCGATACGCAGTATTTT

v_gene: TRBV30
abundance: NA
j_gene: TRBJ2-3
d_gene: NA
CDR3aa: CAWSGTSTDTQYF
CDR3nt: TGTGCCTGGAGTGGAACTAGCACAGATACGCAGTATTTT

v_gene: TRBV5-1
abundance: NA
j_gene: TRBJ2-7
d_gene: NA
CDR3aa: CASSLDQSSYEQYF
CDR3nt: TGCGCCAGCAGCTTGGATCAGAGCTCCTACGAGCAGTACTTC

v_gene: TRBV7-9
abundance: NA
j_gene: TRBJ1-3
d_gene: NA
CDR3aa: CASSLNFEGSTIYF
CDR3nt: TGTGCCAGCAGCTTAAATTTCGAGGGAAGCACCATATATTTT

v_gene: TRBV6-1
abundance: NA
j_gene: TRBJ1-5
d_gene: NA
CDR3aa: CASSDPSKPQHF
CDR3nt: TGTGCCAGCAGTGACCCCTCGAAGCCCCAGCATTTT

v_gene: TRBV5-1
abundance: NA
j_gene: TRBJ2-3
d_gene: TRBD2
CDR3aa: CASSLGDYTQYF
CDR3nt: TGCGCCAGCAGCTTGGGGGACTACACGCAGTATTTT

v_gene: TRBV29-1
abundance: NA
j_gene: TRBJ2-1
d_gene: TRBD1
CDR3aa: CSVAPSRGLDEQFF
CDR3nt: TGCAGCGTAGCCCCAAGCAGGGGGCTCGATGAGCAGTTCTTC

v_gene: TRBV6-5
abundance: few
j_gene: TRBJ2-7
d_gene: TRBD2
CDR3aa: CASSYSTGTSGYEQYF
CDR3nt: TGTGCCAGCAGTTACTCGACCGGGACTAGCGGTTACGAGCAGTACTTC

v_gene: TRBV29-1
abundance: once
j_gene: TRBJ2-3
d_gene: NA
CDR3aa: CSVEFTTDTQYF
CDR3nt: TGCAGCGTTGAATTTACCACAGATACGCAGTATTTT

v_gene: TRBV27
abundance: NA
j_gene: TRBJ1-4
d_gene: NA
CDR3aa: CASSYGGANEKLFF
CDR3nt: TGTGCCAGCAGTTATGGGGGAGCTAATGAAAAACTGTTTTTT

v_gene: TRBV18
abundance: NA
j_gene: TRBJ1-5
d_gene: NA
CDR3aa: CASSPEAGGGQPQHF
CDR3nt: TGTGCCAGCTCACCAGAGGCCGGGGGGGGACAGCCCCAGCATTTT

v_gene: TRBV15
abundance: NA
j_gene: TRBJ2-7
d_gene: NA
CDR3aa: CATSPRGDSHEQYF
CDR3nt: TGTGCCACCAGTCCTCGGGGTGACAGCCACGAGCAGTACTTC

v_gene: TRBV4-1
abundance: NA
j_gene: TRBJ2-1
d_gene: TRBD2
CDR3aa: CASSQALAGGRQMSSYNEQFF
CDR3nt: TGCGCCAGCAGCCAAGCTCTAGCGGGAGGACGCCAAATGAGCTCCTACAATGAGCAGTTCTTC

v_gene: TRBV28
abundance: NA
j_gene: TRBJ2-7
d_gene: TRBD2
CDR3aa: CASTRSGSIYEQYF
CDR3nt: TGTGCCAGCACCCGTAGCGGGAGTATTTACGAGCAGTACTTC

v_gene: TRBV28
abundance: NA
j_gene: TRBJ1-2
d_gene: TRBD1
CDR3aa: CASSFRGQGGYTF
CDR3nt: TGTGCCAGCAGTTTCAGGGGGCAGGGTGGCTACACCTTC

v_gene: TRBV2
abundance: few
j_gene: TRBJ1-1
d_gene: NA
CDR3aa: CASSEGQGHTEAFF
CDR3nt: TGTGCCAGCAGTGAAGGGCAGGGTCATACTGAAGCTTTCTTT

v_gene: TRBV7-3
abundance: once
j_gene: TRBJ2-2
d_gene: NA
CDR3aa: CASSLDSRANTGELFF
CDR3nt: TGTGCCAGCAGCTTAGACTCGCGCGCGAACACCGGGGAGCTGTTTTTT

v_gene: TRBV6-5
abundance: NA
j_gene: TRBJ1-1
d_gene: NA
CDR3aa: CATVSVRPNTEAFF
CDR3nt: TGTGCCACCGTCTCCGTAAGACCGAACACTGAAGCTTTCTTT

v_gene: TRBV7-8
abundance: NA
j_gene: TRBJ1-6
d_gene: NA
CDR3aa: CASSGTLRSPLHF
CDR3nt: TGTGCCAGCAGCGGCACCCTGCGGTCACCCCTCCACTTT

v_gene: TRBV25-1
abundance: NA
j_gene: TRBJ2-3
d_gene: NA
CDR3aa: CASSEFDITDTQYF
CDR3nt: TGTGCCAGCAGTGAATTCGACATCACAGATACGCAGTATTTT

v_gene: TRBV9
abundance: NA
j_gene: TRBJ2-1
d_gene: TRBD1
CDR3aa: CASSKQGEYYNEQFF
CDR3nt: TGTGCCAGCAGCAAACAGGGGGAATATTACAATGAGCAGTTCTTC

v_gene: TRBV2
abundance: NA
j_gene: TRBJ2-7
d_gene: NA
CDR3aa: CASMGEPYEQYF
CDR3nt: TGTGCCAGCATGGGAGAACCCTACGAGCAGTACTTC

v_gene: TRBV21-1
abundance: NA
j_gene: TRBJ1-1
d_gene: NA
CDR3aa: CASSKNERLGTDTEAFF
CDR3nt: TGTGCCAGCAGCAAAAATGAGCGTTTGGGGACAGACACTGAAGCTTTCTTT

v_gene: TRBV18
abundance: NA
j_gene: TRBJ2-7
d_gene: NA
CDR3aa: CASSPLLGGTSYEQYF
CDR3nt: TGTGCCAGCTCACCACTTTTGGGGGGTACTTCCTACGAGCAGTACTTC

v_gene: TRBV5-6
abundance: NA
j_gene: TRBJ1-2
d_gene: NA
CDR3aa: CASSRTVNYGYTF
CDR3nt: TGTGCCAGCAGCCGAACGGTTAACTATGGCTACACCTTC

v_gene: TRBV9
abundance: NA
j_gene: TRBJ2-7
d_gene: TRBD2
CDR3aa: CASSVGLAGDYEQYF
CDR3nt: TGTGCCAGCAGCGTAGGGCTAGCGGGAGACTACGAGCAGTACTTC

v_gene: TRBV27
abundance: NA
j_gene: TRBJ2-2
d_gene: NA
CDR3aa: CASNSPGQLSDGELFF
CDR3nt: TGTGCCAGCAATTCCCCGGGGCAGCTAAGTGACGGGGAGCTGTTTTTT

v_gene: TRBV28
abundance: NA
j_gene: TRBJ2-1
d_gene: NA
CDR3aa: CASCQGGTHNEQFF
CDR3nt: TGTGCCAGCTGCCAGGGGGGGACCCACAATGAGCAGTTCTTC

v_gene: TRBV27
abundance: NA
j_gene: TRBJ2-7
d_gene: NA
CDR3aa: CASSFKVFYEQYF
CDR3nt: TGTGCCAGCAGTTTCAAGGTTTTCTACGAGCAGTACTTC

v_gene: TRBV28
abundance: NA
j_gene: TRBJ2-4
d_gene: TRBD1
CDR3aa: CASSSGQGAKNIQYF
CDR3nt: TGTGCCAGCAGCTCGGGACAGGGAGCCAAAAACATTCAGTACTTC

v_gene: TRBV2
abundance: NA
j_gene: TRBJ1-4
d_gene: NA
CDR3aa: CASRRDLPNEKLFF
CDR3nt: TGTGCCAGCAGGCGGGACTTGCCTAATGAAAAACTGTTTTTT

v_gene: TRBV19
abundance: NA
j_gene: TRBJ2-1
d_gene: TRBD1
CDR3aa: CASSFWTGGSYNEQFF
CDR3nt: TGTGCCAGTAGTTTTTGGACAGGGGGCTCTTACAATGAGCAGTTCTTC

v_gene: TRBV6-1
abundance: NA
j_gene: TRBJ1-2
d_gene: NA
CDR3aa: CASSVGAGYGYTF
CDR3nt: TGTGCCAGCAGTGTGGGGGCAGGCTATGGCTACACCTTC

v_gene: TRBV18
abundance: NA
j_gene: TRBJ2-6
d_gene: NA
CDR3aa: CASSPPGQAGANVLTF
CDR3nt: TGTGCCAGCTCACCACCGGGACAAGCTGGGGCCAACGTCCTGACTTTC

v_gene: TRBV5-4
abundance: NA
j_gene: TRBJ2-7
d_gene: TRBD1
CDR3aa: CASSFGGQGYYEQYF
CDR3nt: TGTGCCAGCAGCTTCGGTGGACAGGGGTACTACGAGCAGTACTTC

v_gene: TRBV7-9
abundance: NA
j_gene: TRBJ2-3
d_gene: NA
CDR3aa: CASSFLWTSGIRTDTQYF
CDR3nt: NA

v_gene: TRBV7-9
abundance: NA
j_gene: TRBJ2-5
d_gene: TRBD1
CDR3aa: CASSSLGTEETQYF
CDR3nt: TGTGCCAGCAGCTCCCTAGGGACAGAAGAGACCCAGTACTTC